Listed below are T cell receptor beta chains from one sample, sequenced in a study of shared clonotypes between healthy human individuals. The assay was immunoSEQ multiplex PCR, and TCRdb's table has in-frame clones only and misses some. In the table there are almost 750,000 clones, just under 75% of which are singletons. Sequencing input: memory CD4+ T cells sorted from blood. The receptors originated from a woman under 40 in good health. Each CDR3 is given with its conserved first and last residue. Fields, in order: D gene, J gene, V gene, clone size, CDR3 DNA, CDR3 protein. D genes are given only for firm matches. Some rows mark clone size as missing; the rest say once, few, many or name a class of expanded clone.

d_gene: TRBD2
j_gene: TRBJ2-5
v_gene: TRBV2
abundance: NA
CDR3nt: TGTGCCAGAGCGGGAGGGCCCTCGGAGACCCAGTACTTC
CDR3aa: CARAGGPSETQYF

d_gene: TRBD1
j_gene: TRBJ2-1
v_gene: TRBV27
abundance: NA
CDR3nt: TGTGCCAGCAGGAGACACCGGGACAGGGAGGGATCGTTCTTC
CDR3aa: CASRRHRDREGSFF

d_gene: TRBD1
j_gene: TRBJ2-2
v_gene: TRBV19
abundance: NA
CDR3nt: TGTGCCAGTAGTATGGGACAGGGAGACACCGGGGAGCTGTTTTTT
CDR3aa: CASSMGQGDTGELFF

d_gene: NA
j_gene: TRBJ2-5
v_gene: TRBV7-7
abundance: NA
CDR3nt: TGTGCCAGCAGCTTAGAGGGGGTAGGAGAGACCCAGTACTTC
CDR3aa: CASSLEGVGETQYF

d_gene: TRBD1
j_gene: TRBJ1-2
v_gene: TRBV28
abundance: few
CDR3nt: TGTGCCAGCAGGAGGGGGGACAGGGATTTCTATGGCTACACCTTC
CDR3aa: CASRRGDRDFYGYTF

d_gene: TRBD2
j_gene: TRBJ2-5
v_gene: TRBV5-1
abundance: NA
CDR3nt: TGCGCCAGCAGCCCGGGGGGGGCTTCGAAGACCCAGTACTTC
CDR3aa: CASSPGGASKTQYF

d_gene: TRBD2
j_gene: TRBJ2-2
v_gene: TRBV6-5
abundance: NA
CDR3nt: TGTGCCAGCAGTTATGTAGCGGGAGGTACCGGGGAGCTGTTTTTT
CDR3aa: CASSYVAGGTGELFF

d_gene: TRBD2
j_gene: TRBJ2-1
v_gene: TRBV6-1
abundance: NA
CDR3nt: TGTGCCAGCAGTGAAATGACTAGCGGGAGACGGAATGAGCAGTTCTTC
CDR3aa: CASSEMTSGRRNEQFF

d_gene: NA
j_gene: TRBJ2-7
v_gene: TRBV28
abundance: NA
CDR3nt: TGTGCCAGCGAGCAAAACCGGATTACCTACGAGCAGTACTTC
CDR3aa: CASEQNRITYEQYF

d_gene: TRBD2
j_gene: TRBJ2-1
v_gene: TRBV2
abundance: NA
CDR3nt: TGTGCCAGCAGTGAAGCGACTAGCGGGAGGGCCCATGAGCAGTTCTTC
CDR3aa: CASSEATSGRAHEQFF

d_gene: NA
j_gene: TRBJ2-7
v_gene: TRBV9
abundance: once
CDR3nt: TGTGCCAGCAGCGTAGGGCCAGGAGAAACCTACGAGCAGTACTTC
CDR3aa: CASSVGPGETYEQYF

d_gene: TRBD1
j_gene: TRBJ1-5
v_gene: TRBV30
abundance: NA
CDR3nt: TGTGCCTGGACCTATCCGGACAGGTCCGGCCAGCCCCAGCATTTT
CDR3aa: CAWTYPDRSGQPQHF

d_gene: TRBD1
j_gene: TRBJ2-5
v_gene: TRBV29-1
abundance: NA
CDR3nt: TGCAGCGTTGGTAGGGGACAGTTGGAGACCCAGTACTTC
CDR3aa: CSVGRGQLETQYF

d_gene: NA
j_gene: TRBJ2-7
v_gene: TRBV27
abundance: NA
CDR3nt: TGTGCCAGCAGTCGGGGCGATTCCTACGAGCAGTACTTC
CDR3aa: CASSRGDSYEQYF

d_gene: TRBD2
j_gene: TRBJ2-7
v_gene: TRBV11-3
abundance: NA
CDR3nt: TGTGCCGGAAAACTAGCGGGCCATTACGAGCAGTACTTC
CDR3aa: CAGKLAGHYEQYF

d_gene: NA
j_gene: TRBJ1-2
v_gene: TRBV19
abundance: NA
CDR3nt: TGTGCCAGTAATCACGCCGGGACTCTTAACTATGGCTACACCTTC
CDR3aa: CASNHAGTLNYGYTF

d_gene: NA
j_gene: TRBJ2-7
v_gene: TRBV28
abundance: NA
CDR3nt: TGTGCCAGCAGTTTAAAGGGGGGGCTTTACGAGCAGTACTTC
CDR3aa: CASSLKGGLYEQYF

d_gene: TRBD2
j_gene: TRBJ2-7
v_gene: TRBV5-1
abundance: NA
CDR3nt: TGCGCCAGCAGCTTGGCTAGCGGGAGCGGCTGGGTCTACGAGCAGTACTTC
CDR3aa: CASSLASGSGWVYEQYF

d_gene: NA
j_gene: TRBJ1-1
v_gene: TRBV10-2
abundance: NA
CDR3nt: TGCGCCAGCAGTGCCCAGGGCGGGATGAACACTGAAGCTTTCTTT
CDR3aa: CASSAQGGMNTEAFF

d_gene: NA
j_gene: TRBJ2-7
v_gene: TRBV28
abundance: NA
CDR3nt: TGTGCCAGCACCATGGGAGGCGTCTCCCATGGCGAGCAGTACTTC
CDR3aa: CASTMGGVSHGEQYF

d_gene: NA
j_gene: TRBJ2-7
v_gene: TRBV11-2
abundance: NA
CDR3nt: TGTGCCAGCAGCTTAGTATCCACTAAGAGGAGCTCCTACGAGCAGTACTTC
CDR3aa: CASSLVSTKRSSYEQYF

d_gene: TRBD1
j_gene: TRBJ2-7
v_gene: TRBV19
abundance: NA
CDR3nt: TGTGCCAGTAGTATCCCGGGACAGGGGAAGAACGAGCAGTACTTC
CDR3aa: CASSIPGQGKNEQYF

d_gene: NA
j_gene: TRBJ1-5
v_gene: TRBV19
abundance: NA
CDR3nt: TGTGCCAGTACCATTGAGGATAGCAATCAGCCCCAGCATTTT
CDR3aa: CASTIEDSNQPQHF

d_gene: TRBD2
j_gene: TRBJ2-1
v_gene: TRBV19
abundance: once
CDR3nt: TGTGCCAGTAGTATAGGCAGGCTAGCGGATAACAATGAGCAGTTCTTC
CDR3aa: CASSIGRLADNNEQFF

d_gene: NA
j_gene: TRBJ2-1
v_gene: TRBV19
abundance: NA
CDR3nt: TGTGCCAGTAGTCAGACGCGGACCGGCGATCGGAAGTTCTTC
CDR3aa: CASSQTRTGDRKFF

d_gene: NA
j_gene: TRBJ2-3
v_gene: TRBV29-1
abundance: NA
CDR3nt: TGCAGCGTGACCTATAGCACAGATACGCAGTATTTT
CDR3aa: CSVTYSTDTQYF

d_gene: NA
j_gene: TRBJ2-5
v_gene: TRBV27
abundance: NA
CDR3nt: TGTGCCAGCAGCTCCAGGGCCCCTTTGGAGACCCAGTACTTC
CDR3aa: CASSSRAPLETQYF

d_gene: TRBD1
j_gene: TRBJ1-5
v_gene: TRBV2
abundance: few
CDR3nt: TGTGCCAGCAGTCCAGGACAGGGCAATCAGCCCCAGCATTTT
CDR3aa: CASSPGQGNQPQHF

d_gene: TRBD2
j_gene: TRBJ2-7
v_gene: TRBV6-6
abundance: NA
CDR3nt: TGTGCCAGCAGCCCCGGGAGCGGGGGGTACGAGCAGTACTTC
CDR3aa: CASSPGSGGYEQYF

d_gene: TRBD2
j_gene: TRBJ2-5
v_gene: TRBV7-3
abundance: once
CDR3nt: TGTGCCAGCAGCTTAGGGGCGGGAGGAGGGGAGACCCAGTACTTC
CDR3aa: CASSLGAGGGETQYF

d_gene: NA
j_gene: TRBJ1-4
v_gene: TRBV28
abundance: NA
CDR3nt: TGTGCCAGCAGTCCACCCCACGCCCTTAATGAAAAACTGTTTTTT
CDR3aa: CASSPPHALNEKLFF

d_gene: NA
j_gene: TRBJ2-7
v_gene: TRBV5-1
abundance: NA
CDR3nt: TGCGCCAGCAGCTTGAAATACGCTGGACACTTAGATCTCTACGAGCAGTACTTC
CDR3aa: CASSLKYAGHLDLYEQYF

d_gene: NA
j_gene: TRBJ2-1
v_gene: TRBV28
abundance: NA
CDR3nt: TGTGCCAGCACCCCAGGGTGGGGATGGGGGGTTGAGCAGTTCTTC
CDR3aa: CASTPGWGWGVEQFF

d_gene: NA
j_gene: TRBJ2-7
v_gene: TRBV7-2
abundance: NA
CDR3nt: TGTGCCAGCAGCTTAGTAGGGGGTTCCTACGAGCAGTACTTC
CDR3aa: CASSLVGGSYEQYF

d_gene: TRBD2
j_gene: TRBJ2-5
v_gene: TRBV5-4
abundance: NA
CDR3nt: TGTGCCAGCAGCTTGGGTAGGACTAGCGCCTACCAAGAGACCCAGTACTTC
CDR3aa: CASSLGRTSAYQETQYF

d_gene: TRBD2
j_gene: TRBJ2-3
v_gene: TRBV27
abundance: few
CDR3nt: TGTGCCAGCAGTATAGTAGCGGGAGGAATAGATACGCAGTATTTT
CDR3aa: CASSIVAGGIDTQYF

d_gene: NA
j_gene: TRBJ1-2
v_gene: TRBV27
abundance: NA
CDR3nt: TGTGCCAGCAGTTTAGGGGCAGCCAGGGAGGGAGGCTACACCTTC
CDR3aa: CASSLGAAREGGYTF

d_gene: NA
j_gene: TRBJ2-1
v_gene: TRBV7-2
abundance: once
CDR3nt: TGTGCCAGCGTAGGATCCGGAAGCTCCTACAATGAGCAGTTCTTC
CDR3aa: CASVGSGSSYNEQFF